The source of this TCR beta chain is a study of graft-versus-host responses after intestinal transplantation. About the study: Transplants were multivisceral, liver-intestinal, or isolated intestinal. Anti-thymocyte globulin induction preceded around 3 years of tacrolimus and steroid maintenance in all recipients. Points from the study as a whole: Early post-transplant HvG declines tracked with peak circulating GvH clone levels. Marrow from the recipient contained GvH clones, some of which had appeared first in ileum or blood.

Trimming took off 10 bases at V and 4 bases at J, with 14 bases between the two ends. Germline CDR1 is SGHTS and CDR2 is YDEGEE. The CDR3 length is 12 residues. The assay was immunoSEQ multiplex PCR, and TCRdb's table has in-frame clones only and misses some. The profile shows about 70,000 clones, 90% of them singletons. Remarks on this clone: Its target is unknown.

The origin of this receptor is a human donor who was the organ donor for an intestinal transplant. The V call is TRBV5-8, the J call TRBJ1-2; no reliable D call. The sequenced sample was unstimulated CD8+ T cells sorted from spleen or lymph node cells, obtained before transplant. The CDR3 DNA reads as TGTGCCGGGAAAGAGGGTATCTATGGCTACACCTTC. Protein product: CAGKEGIYGYTF.